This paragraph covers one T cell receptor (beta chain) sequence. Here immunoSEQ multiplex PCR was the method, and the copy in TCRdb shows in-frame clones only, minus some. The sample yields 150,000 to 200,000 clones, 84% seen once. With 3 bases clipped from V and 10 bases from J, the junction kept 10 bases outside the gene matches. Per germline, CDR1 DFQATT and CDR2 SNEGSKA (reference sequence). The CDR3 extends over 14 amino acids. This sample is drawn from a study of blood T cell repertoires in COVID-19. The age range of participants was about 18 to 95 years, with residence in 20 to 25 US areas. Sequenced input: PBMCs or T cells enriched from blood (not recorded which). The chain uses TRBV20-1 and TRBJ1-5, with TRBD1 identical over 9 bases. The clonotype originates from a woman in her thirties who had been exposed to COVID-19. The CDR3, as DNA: TGCAGTGCTAGTTTGGGACAGGGTGTAGTTCCCCAGCATTTT. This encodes CSASLGQGVVPQHF.